The clone carrying this TCR beta chain was counted ten times or more. The antigen remains undetermined. The investigators amplified TCR beta CDR3 regions from RNA transcripts. The study used the HTBI primer set for a first-round RT-PCR of the TCR CDR3. TCRdb re-called the multiplex PCR reads through MiXCR, storing one row per CDR3 protein. Of about 610,000 distinct CDR3 sequences in the sample, 14% to 15% were seen once. These data are taken from a study of T cells in Graves' hyperthyroidism and ophthalmopathy. Trimming cost V 5 bases and J 0 bases, with 11 bases left between them. CDR3 length: 13 amino acids. Germline assignment: CDR1 DFQATT and CDR2 SNEGSKA (reference sequence). Patients with ophthalmopathy all had a Clinical Activity Score of at least 3, a NOSPECS grade of at least 4 and duration under 3 months. General study findings and limits: Researchers found most expanded thyroid clonotypes above 0.001 in blood as well. Stable hyperthyroidism was told apart from ophthalmopathy by a model built on 13 V-J features.

This chain uses TRBV20-1 with TRBJ2-7, with D possibly being TRBD1 or TRBD2 (5 bases each). Material for sequencing was blood. The sequence came from a middle-aged woman with Graves' ophthalmopathy. The CDR3 DNA follows: TGCAGTGCTTGGGACGGCCACTCCTACGAGCAGTACTTC. The encoded protein is CSAWDGHSYEQYF.